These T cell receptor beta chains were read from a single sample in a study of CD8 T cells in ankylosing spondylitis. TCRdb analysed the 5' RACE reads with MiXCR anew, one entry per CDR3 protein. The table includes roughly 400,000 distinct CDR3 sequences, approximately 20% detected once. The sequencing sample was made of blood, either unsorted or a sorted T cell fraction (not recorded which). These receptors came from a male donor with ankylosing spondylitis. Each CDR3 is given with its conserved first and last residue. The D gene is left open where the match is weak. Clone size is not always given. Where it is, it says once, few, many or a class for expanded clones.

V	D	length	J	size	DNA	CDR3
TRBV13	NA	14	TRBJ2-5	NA	TGTGCCAGCAGCTTTCGAGATTTGGAGGAGACCCAGTACTTC	CASSFRDLEETQYF
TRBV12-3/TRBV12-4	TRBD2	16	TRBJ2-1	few	TGTGCCAGCAGCGCGGGCGCGGGAGGGCCAGGGAATGAGCAGTTCTTC	CASSAGAGGPGNEQFF
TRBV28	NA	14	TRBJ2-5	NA	TGTGCCAGCAGTTTATTGGTCCCCCGGGAGACCCAGTACTTC	CASSLLVPRETQYF
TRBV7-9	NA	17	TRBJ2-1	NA	TGTGCCAGCAGCTCCAGGGTGGGTATTGGCGTCTACAATGAGCAGTTCTTC	CASSSRVGIGVYNEQFF
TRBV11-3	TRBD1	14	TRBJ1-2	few	TGTGCCAGCAGGGGTCCGGGACAGAACTATGGCTACACCTTC	CASRGPGQNYGYTF
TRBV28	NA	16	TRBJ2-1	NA	TGTGCCAGCACCCCTTGGGGGACCCAGATACCCTATGAGCAGTTCTTC	CASTPWGTQIPYEQFF
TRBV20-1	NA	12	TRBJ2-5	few	TGCAGTGCTAGTGGAGGGGGGGAGACCCAGTACTTC	CSASGGGETQYF
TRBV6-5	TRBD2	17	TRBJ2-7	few	TGTGCCAGCAGTTATGATAAGACTAGCGGGAGATGGAACGAGCAGTACTTC	CASSYDKTSGRWNEQYF
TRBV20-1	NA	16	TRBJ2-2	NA	TGCAGTGCCCTGGGGGCGGGGACCGCGAACACCGGGGAGCTGTTTTTT	CSALGAGTANTGELFF
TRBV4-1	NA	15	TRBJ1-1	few	TGCGCCAGCAGCCAAGCCAAGTCTTGGGGGCTGGAAGCTTTCTTT	CASSQAKSWGLEAFF
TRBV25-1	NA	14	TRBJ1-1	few	TGTGCCAGCAGTGACGCCGCCGTGAACACTGAAGCTTTCTTT	CASSDAAVNTEAFF
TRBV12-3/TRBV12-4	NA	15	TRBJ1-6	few	TGTGCCAGCAGTTTAAGGGGGAACAATAATTCACCCCTCCACTTT	CASSLRGNNNSPLHF
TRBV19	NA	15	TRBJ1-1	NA	TGTGCCAGTAGCCCTCCCCCAGTCGGAAACACTGAAGCTTTCTTT	CASSPPPVGNTEAFF
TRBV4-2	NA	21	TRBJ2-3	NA	TGTGCCAGCAGCCCTGGTCCACGGACTTGGGGTAGCGGCCGGGTCACAGATACGCAGTATTTT	CASSPGPRTWGSGRVTDTQYF
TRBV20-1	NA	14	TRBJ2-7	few	TGCAGTGCTAGAGATCGAACTTCCCCCTACGAGCAGTACTTC	CSARDRTSPYEQYF
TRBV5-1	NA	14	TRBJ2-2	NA	TGCGCCAGCAGCCAACCAGGTGACACCGGGGAGCTGTTTTTT	CASSQPGDTGELFF
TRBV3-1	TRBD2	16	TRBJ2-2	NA	TGTGCCAGCAAAAAGGGCGCTAGCGGGCCCACCGGGGAGCTGTTTTTT	CASKKGASGPTGELFF
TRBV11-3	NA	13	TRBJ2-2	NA	TGTGCCAGCAGCCCCGTTGAAAGCGGGGAGCTGTTTTTT	CASSPVESGELFF
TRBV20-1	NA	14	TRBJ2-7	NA	TGCAGTGCGACCACCGGGACTGCCGCCTACGAGCAGTACTTC	CSATTGTAAYEQYF
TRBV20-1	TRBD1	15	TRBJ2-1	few	TGCAGTTACAGGGGGCGTGGGAGGTCCTACAATGAGCAGTTCTTC	CSYRGRGRSYNEQFF
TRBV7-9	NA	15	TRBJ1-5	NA	TGTGCCAGCAGCTCCGCTTGGGGCGGCAATCAGCCCCAGCATTTT	CASSSAWGGNQPQHF
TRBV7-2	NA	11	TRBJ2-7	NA	TGTGCCAGCAGTCGAGGGTTTGGGCAGTACTTC	CASSRGFGQYF
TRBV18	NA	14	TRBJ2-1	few	TGTGCCAGCTACCTCGGACAGGGCGGGGGCGAGCAGTTCTTC	CASYLGQGGGEQFF
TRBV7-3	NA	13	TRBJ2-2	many	TGTGCCAGCAGCTTAAGACTTCCCGGGGAGCTGTTTTTT	CASSLRLPGELFF
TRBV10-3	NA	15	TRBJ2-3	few	TGTGCCATCAGCGCAACAGGGGGGGACACAGATACGCAGTATTTT	CAISATGGDTDTQYF
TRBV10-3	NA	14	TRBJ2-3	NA	TGTGCCACCATCCCCGGGGGAAACACAGATACGCAGTATTTT	CATIPGGNTDTQYF